A single sample is the source of the 27 T cell receptor beta chains below, sequenced in a study of response to subunit inactivated influenza vaccine. One entry per CDR3 protein results from TCRdb running MiXCR on the RT-PCR reads. The sample contains around 750,000 distinct CDR3 sequences, approximately 22% of which appear only once. Sequencing used PBMCs from blood, obtained less than 6 days after vaccination. The receptors were sampled from a man aged 50 to 60 who received an inactivated influenza vaccine.

V gene TRBV10-3 combines with J gene TRBJ2-7; 10 positions match TRBD1. Germline assignment: CDR1 ENHRY and CDR2 SYGVKD. The CDR3 spans 15 residues. The V and J ends lost 3 bases and 2 bases, in that order; junction bases with no gene match: 4. CDR3 residues: CAISDPGQGAYEQYF. CDR3 nucleotide sequence: TGTGCCATCAGTGACCCAGGACAGGGGGCCTACGAGCAGTACTTC.

This clonotype has a handful of counts. The chain carries TRBV20-1 and TRBJ2-2, with 9 positions matching TRBD1. V was clipped by 6 bases and J by 6 bases; unmatched bases: 8. CDR1 is DFQATT and CDR2 is SNEGSKA in the germline V gene (reference sequence). CDR3 length equals 14 residues. CDR3 DNA sequence: TGCAGTGCCAGGGAACAGGGGGCGGCCGGGGAGCTGTTTTTT. Its translation: CSAREQGAAGELFF.

The gene calls are TRBV6-2 or TRBV6-3 and TRBJ1-5; 7 positions match TRBD1. The germline V gene encodes CDR1 MNHEY and CDR2 SVGEGT. V was pared by 6 bases and J by 3 bases, with 5 bases of the junction left unmatched. The CDR3 contains 14 residues. The CDR3 DNA reads as TGTGCCAGCAGAGCGGACAGGCACAATCAGCCCCAGCATTTT. Its protein is CASRADRHNQPQHF.

This clonotype was seen a handful of times. The chain links TRBV7-2 to TRBJ2-1, with 10 bases fitting TRBD1. J gave up 7 bases and V 3 bases, and 3 bases lay outside the gene matches. This CDR3 is 14 amino acids long. In germline, CDR1 is SGHTA, CDR2 FQGNSA. The CDR3 sequence: CASSFGTGVNEQFF. The CDR3, as DNA: TGTGCCAGCAGCTTTGGGACAGGGGTTAATGAGCAGTTCTTC.

The J gene is TRBJ2-4, the V gene TRBV7-2; D call uncertain. Trimming removed 3 bases at V and 2 bases at J, with 5 bases between. CDR1 is SGHTA, CDR2 FQGNSA, per germline. The CDR3 contains 13 residues. The CDR3 DNA is TGTGCCAGCAGCTTTAGCTCCAAAAACATTCAGTACTTC. Residues: CASSFSSKNIQYF.

The V call is TRBV20-1, the J call TRBJ1-1; TRBD1 agrees at 8 bases. With 6 bases clipped from V and 2 bases from J, the junction kept 11 bases outside the gene matches. Germline V lookup: CDR1 DFQATT, CDR2 SNEGSKA (reference sequence). The CDR3 has 15 amino acids. The CDR3 sequence: CSARLQGARNTEAFF. The CDR3 DNA follows: TGCAGTGCCAGACTCCAGGGGGCGCGAAACACTGAAGCTTTCTTT.

The V call is TRBV6-2 or TRBV6-3, the J call TRBJ2-1; 9 bases line up with TRBD2. The V gene's germline CDR1 is MNHEY and CDR2 SVGEGT. V was pared by 6 bases and J by 6 bases, with 9 bases of the junction left unmatched. The CDR3 runs to 15 residues. In nucleotides, the CDR3 is TGTGCCAGCAGGACTGCGCGGGGGGGCCGCAATGAGCAGTTCTTC. Translated: CASRTARGGRNEQFF.

This clonotype was counted only a few times. This chain connects TRBV9 to TRBJ2-2; TRBD2 might be the D (6 bases). The V gene's germline CDR1 is SGDLS and CDR2 YYNGEE. CDR3 length: 15 amino acids. Trimming shortened V by 0 bases and J by 4 bases, and 10 bases separated the two germline ends. CDR3 nucleotide sequence: TGTGCCAGCAGCGTAGTGGTGGGGGGCACCGGGGAGCTGTTTTTT. It is translated as CASSVVVGGTGELFF.

This clonotype occurred a few times. This chain uses TRBV12-1 with TRBJ2-2; the table's D call TRBD2 went unverified against the DNA. TRBV12-1 is recorded as a pseudogene. The CDR3 is 20 amino acids. CDR3 region: CASSFRGIAGGRLKAGELFF. The CDR3, as DNA: TGTGCCAGCAGCTTTCGAGGAATAGCGGGGGGGCGACTTAAGGCCGGGGAGCTGTTTTTT.

There are a few counts of this clonotype. The V call is TRBV4-3, the J call TRBJ2-7; unclear D gene. The V gene lost 1 base and the J gene lost 0 bases, with 10 bases spanning the gap. Germline lookup yields CDR1 LGHNA and CDR2 YSLEER. The CDR3 consists of 15 residues. The CDR3 is CASSQVVGGSYEQYF. The CDR3 nucleotides are TGCGCCAGCAGCCAAGTTGTAGGCGGCTCCTACGAGCAGTACTTC.

Concerning this clonotype itself: Because the CDR3's place on the DNA is in doubt, the DNA is left out and the CDR3 is given as listed by TCRdb. The V gene is TRBV12-3 or TRBV12-4, the J gene TRBJ2-7; the table's D call, TRBD1, has no DNA check behind it. 13 amino acids form the CDR3, both terminal residues included. CDR3 sequence reads: CASSSSTDYEQYF.

On this clonotype: An end of the junction differs from the germline gene, which may be a read error. The chain is built from TRBV3-1 and TRBJ2-5, with TRBD1 matching 9 bases. This CDR3 has 15 amino acids. Germline CDR1 and CDR2: LGHDT and YNNKEL (reference sequence). CDR3 sequence reads: CASRQGWTGAETQYF. The CDR3 DNA sequence: TGTGCCAGCAGACAAGGCTGGACAGGGGCCGAGACCCAGTACTTC.

CDR3 coding DNA: TGCGCCAGCAGCTCAGACAGGGCGGAGACCCAGTACTTC. Protein product: CASSSDRAETQYF. The chain joins TRBV5-1 to TRBJ2-5; TRBD1 matches at 7 bases. The CDR3 runs to 13 residues. V lost 3 bases and J lost 5; bases outside the gene matches: 4. The germline V gene has CDR1 SGHRS and CDR2 YFSETQ.

This clonotype was seen a handful of times. The chain couples TRBV5-1 to TRBJ2-2; D is perhaps TRBD1 (5 bases). Trimming took 2 bases from V and 3 from J, leaving 8 bases between them. CDR3 length: 14 residues. CDR1 is SGHRS, CDR2 YFSETQ, per germline. The CDR3 coding sequence is TGCGCCAGCAGCTTACAGGAATACACCGGGGAGCTGTTTTTT. Translation gives CASSLQEYTGELFF.

This clonotype has only a few counts. The chain carries TRBV20-1 and TRBJ2-2; TRBD2 matches 10 bases. The V gene's germline CDR1 is DFQATT and CDR2 SNEGSKA (reference sequence). The J segment lost 5 bases and the V segment lost 0 bases, leaving 6 bases of the junction unmatched. This CDR3 region has 16 residues. Here the CDR3 DNA reads TGCAGTGCTAGAGATGCGAGCGGGAGGGGAACCGGGGAGCTGTTTTTT. It yields the protein CSARDASGRGTGELFF.

This clonotype was found a few times. The rearrangement uses TRBV12-3 or TRBV12-4 and TRBJ2-6; D ambiguous. The CDR3 length is 15 residues. The germline V and J ends were trimmed by 7 bases and 1 base, with 11 bases remaining between them. The CDR3 loop is CASTPSPSGANVLTF. The CDR3 DNA is TGTGCCAGCACCCCATCCCCGTCTGGGGCCAACGTCCTGACTTTC.

The chain has TRBV7-9 and TRBJ2-5, with TRBD1 matching over 8 bases. Trimming cost V 4 bases and J 1 base; bases outside gene matches: 5. The CDR3 sequence is 15 residues long. CDR1 and CDR2 from the germline V gene are SEHNR and FQNEAQ (reference sequence). The CDR3 sequence is CASSSLQGVQETQYF. Written as DNA, the CDR3 is TGTGCCAGCAGCTCGTTACAGGGGGTCCAAGAGACCCAGTACTTC.

This clonotype turned up a few times. The chain employs TRBV14 and TRBJ2-7; 10 nucleotides align to TRBD2. Germline trimming cut 0 bases from V and 4 bases from J; bases unmatched to any gene: 6. This CDR3 has 16 residues. Per germline, CDR1 SGHDN and CDR2 FVKESK. This chain's CDR3 is CASSQDHLAGEYEQYF. The DNA for the CDR3 is TGTGCCAGCAGCCAAGATCACCTAGCGGGAGAGTACGAGCAGTACTTC.

J is TRBJ2-5 and V is TRBV7-9; weak D call: TRBD2 (6 bases). The length of the CDR3 is 13 residues. Per the germline V gene, CDR1 is SEHNR and CDR2 is FQNEAQ (reference sequence). Trimming removed 4 bases from V and 0 bases from J, with 6 bases in between. CDR3 in DNA: TGTGCCAGCAGCTCTAGCGACCAAGAGACCCAGTACTTC. It is translated as CASSSSDQETQYF.

This sequence joins TRBV28 and TRBJ1-5; the D is unclear. The CDR3 runs 14 residues. V lost 3 bases and J 6 bases, leaving 12 bases between the germline ends. Germline CDR1 and CDR2: MDHEN and SYDVKM. In nucleotides, the CDR3 is TGTGCCAGCAGTTTTGGGGTCGGCACTCAGCCCCAGCATTTT. This encodes CASSFGVGTQPQHF.

This clonotype was seen ten or more times. This chain joins TRBV5-5 and TRBJ2-1, with D unclear. This CDR3 has 15 residues. Germline V gene lookup returns CDR1 SGHKS and CDR2 YYEKEE (reference sequence). V dropped 4 bases and J dropped 1 base, with 12 bases sitting between them. The CDR3: CASSTPLRSYNEQFF. Written as DNA, the CDR3 is TGTGCCAGCAGCACCCCGCTTCGATCCTACAATGAGCAGTTCTTC.

The chain couples TRBV6-1 to TRBJ1-5; D is undetermined. Germline values: CDR1 MNHNS, CDR2 SASEGT. The CDR3 loop spans 15 amino acids. With 6 bases removed from V and 0 bases from J, the gap between germline ends came to 12 bases. CDR3 bases: TGTGCCAGCAGGGCCGAAGGGTATAGCAATCAGCCCCAGCATTTT. Its protein product is CASRAEGYSNQPQHF.

At least ten counts were recorded for this clonotype. This chain uses TRBV10-2 with TRBJ2-7, with D tentatively TRBD1 or TRBD2 (5 bases each). CDR1 and CDR2 from the germline V gene are WSHSY and SAAADI. The CDR3 spans 14 residues. V was clipped by 3 bases and J by 2 bases, with 11 bases between them. Here the CDR3 DNA reads TGCGCCAGCAGTGAACCTGGGACGGCCTACGAGCAGTACTTC. This gives the protein CASSEPGTAYEQYF.

This clonotype showed up just a few times. The gene calls are TRBV4-3 and TRBJ2-1; D is unresolved. The CDR3 covers 13 residues. In germline, CDR1 is LGHNA, CDR2 YSLEER. The V gene lost 1 base and the J gene lost 6 bases, with 7 bases spanning the gap. The CDR3 region has the DNA TGCGCCAGCAGCCAAGGTGAACTCAATGAGCAGTTCTTC. Its translation: CASSQGELNEQFF.

This clonotype came up a few times. With a much larger clone just one base away, this may be a read error. The CDR3 protein is CASSDRLRGGETQYF. The DNA of the CDR3 is TGTGCCAGCAGTGATAGACTGAGAGGCGGGGAGACCCAGTACTTC. The chain employs TRBV2 and TRBJ2-5, with a tentative D call TRBD2 (5 bases). The V end lost 3 bases, the J end lost 5 bases, and 16 bases lay between the germline ends. The V gene's germline CDR1 is SNHLY and CDR2 FYNNEI. The length of the CDR3 is 15 residues. The whole variable domain, filled in from reference TRBV2 and TRBJ2-5, reads EPEVTQTPSHQVTQMGQEVILRCVPISNHLYFYWYRQILGQKVEFLVSFYNNEISEKSEIFDDQFSVERPDGSNFTLKIRSTKLEDSAMYFCASSDRLRGGETQYFGPGTRLLVL.

This clonotype was recorded many times. V is TRBV14 and J is TRBJ2-3, with D tentatively TRBD1 or TRBD2 (5 bases each). The CDR3 extends over 15 amino acids. CDR1 and CDR2 (germline): SGHDN, FVKESK. V was cut by 4 bases and J by 5 bases, with 16 bases left in between. CDR3 region: CASSRGGAVGDTQYF. In nucleotides, the CDR3 is TGTGCCAGCAGCCGTGGGGGAGCGGTGGGAGATACGCAGTATTTT.

The chain uses TRBV20-1 and TRBJ1-1, with TRBD1 matching over 11 bases. This CDR3 is 13 amino acids long. The ends lost 3 bases at V and 8 bases at J; junction bases unmatched: 5. CDR1 DFQATT and CDR2 SNEGSKA come from the germline V gene (reference sequence). CDR3 in DNA: TGCAGTGCTAGGGACAGGGGGCAGGAGGAAGCTTTCTTT. As protein: CSARDRGQEEAFF.